Described below is a single T cell receptor (beta chain) sequence and its context. This table comes from immunoSEQ multiplex PCR, and its TCRdb copy is limited to in-frame clones, with some not included. The data show 330,000 or so clones, under 95% seen once. The germline V gene encodes CDR1 MNHEY and CDR2 SMNVEV (reference sequence). V gave up 2 bases and J gave up 1 base; unmatched junction bases: 11. The CDR3 has 17 residues. This sample stems from a study of blood T cell repertoires in COVID-19. Study at large: Donors in the United States, Italy and Spain gave samples during acute or convalescent COVID-19. In each case, the material was cDNA or gDNA derived from T cells, B-cell-depleted T cells, or PBMCs.

This chain connects TRBV27 to TRBJ2-7, with TRBD2 matching over 7 bases. Sequencing input: PBMCs or T cells enriched from blood (not recorded which). The receptor was isolated from a woman in her thirties who had recovered from COVID-19. The DNA for the CDR3 is TGTGCCAGCAGTTTAGGTGGCGGGGGACCCCATTCCTACGAGCAGTACTTC. Translated, it gives CASSLGGGGPHSYEQYF.